These 18 T cell receptor beta chains were sequenced from one sample in a study of blood T cell repertoires in COVID-19 (dated by TCRdb to 2020 to 2022). Receptor amplification or capture employed the immunoSEQ multiplex PCR assay. TCRdb carries this immuneACCESS record with in-frame sequences only. Its versions omit some clonotypes, under half of them owing to an unresolved V gene in the studies checked, with the rest unexplained. This sample is represented by about 190,000 clones; 70% to 90% of them were singletons. Roughly 5% of the sample belongs to the ten largest clones. The sample was peripheral blood. These TCRs come from a woman aged 65 to 85 with active or convalescent COVID-19.

CDR3 coding DNA: TGCGCCAGCAGCTTGGACAGCCCGGCCCCCACCTACGAGCAGTACTTC. Translated: CASSLDSPAPTYEQYF. The chain links TRBV5-1 to TRBJ2-7; no reliable D call. CDR3 length: 16 amino acids. Deletions cut 0 bases from V and 2 bases from J, with 15 bases between. Germline V gives CDR1 SGHRS, CDR2 YFSETQ.

The chain is built from TRBV5-1 and TRBJ1-1; D is unclear. The CDR3 is 13 residues long. Germline V gene data show CDR1 as SGHRS and CDR2 as YFSETQ. The V end was cut by 0 bases, the J end by 7 bases, with 10 bases between. The CDR3 sequence is CASSLAGGREAFF. The CDR3 DNA reads as TGCGCCAGCAGCTTGGCCGGTGGGCGTGAAGCTTTCTTT. Full variable domain (missing parts from reference TRBV5-1 and TRBJ1-1): KAGVTQTPRYLIKTRGQQVTLSCSPISGHRSVSWYQQTPGQGLQFLFEYFSETQRNKGNFPGRFSGRQFSNSRSEMNVSTLELGDSALYLCASSLAGGREAFFGQGTRLTVV.

The rearrangement joins TRBV7-3 to TRBJ2-5; 7 bases map to TRBD1. Germline V gene lookup returns CDR1 SGHTA and CDR2 FQGTGA. This CDR3 region has 14 residues. V lost 4 bases, J lost 7 bases, and 9 bases stayed unmatched. CDR3 sequence reads: CASSSRQGEGTQYF. The CDR3 coding sequence is TGTGCCAGCAGCTCCAGACAGGGTGAGGGGACCCAGTACTTC. Full variable domain (remainder filled in from reference TRBV7-3 and TRBJ2-5): GAGVSQTPSNKVTEKGKYVELRCDPISGHTALYWYRQSLGQGPEFLIYFQGTGAADDSGLPNDRFFAVRPEGSVSTLKIQRTERGDSAVYLCASSSRQGEGTQYFGPGTRLLVL.

CDR3 DNA sequence: TGCAGCGTCCAAAGTGGACAGGGGGCGGCATATGGCTACACCTTC. It codes for CSVQSGQGAAYGYTF. This chain uses TRBV29-1 with TRBJ1-2; 11 bases fit TRBD1. Unmatched junction bases numbered 11, after V lost 6 bases and J lost 5 bases. CDR3 length: 15 amino acids. The germline V gene has CDR1 SQVTM and CDR2 ANQGSEA.

This chain links TRBV13 with TRBJ2-7, with TRBD1 as a possible D gene (5 bases). Trimming cost V 5 bases and J 1 base, with 9 bases left between them. The CDR3 consists of 13 residues. The germline CDR1 and CDR2 sequences are PRHDT and FYEKMQ (reference sequence). CDR3 DNA: TGTGCCAGCAGCCCCCAGGGATCCTACGAGCAGTACTTC. Its translation is CASSPQGSYEQYF. Full variable domain (missing parts from reference TRBV13 and TRBJ2-7): AAGVIQSPRHLIKEKRETATLKCYPIPRHDTVYWYQQGPGQDPQFLISFYEKMQSDKGSIPDRFSAQQFSDYHSELNMSSLELGDSALYFCASSPQGSYEQYFGPGTRLTVT.

This rearrangement joins TRBV19 to TRBJ2-2; 8 bases fit TRBD1. The V and J ends lost 9 bases and 3 bases, in that order; junction bases with no gene match: 9. CDR3 length: 15 amino acids. CDR1 is LNHDA, CDR2 SQIVND, per germline (reference sequence). DNA of the CDR3: TGTGCCAGCGAGGCGGACAGGGATTACACCGGGGAGCTGTTTTTT. This gives the protein CASEADRDYTGELFF.

The sample holds a few counts of this clone. The CDR3 nucleotides are TGCGCCACCCGGACAGGCTTCTATAATTCACCCCTCCACTTT. Its protein product is CATRTGFYNSPLHF. The chain uses TRBV5-1 and TRBJ1-6; 7 bases line up with TRBD1. Germline CDR1 and CDR2: SGHRS and YFSETQ. Trimming at V came to 9 bases and at J to 3 bases, leaving 6 bases not matched to a gene. The CDR3 runs to 14 residues. Variable domain in full (rest from reference TRBV5-1 and TRBJ1-6): KAGVTQTPRYLIKTRGQQVTLSCSPISGHRSVSWYQQTPGQGLQFLFEYFSETQRNKGNFPGRFSGRQFSNSRSEMNVSTLELGDSALYLCATRTGFYNSPLHFGNGTRLTVT.

The chain has TRBV3-1 (or the pseudogene TRBV3-2) and TRBJ2-1; maybe TRBD2 (6 bases). CDR1 is LGHDT and CDR2 is YNNKEL in the germline V gene (reference sequence). This CDR3 is 15 amino acids long. With 1 base removed from V and 9 bases from J, the gap between germline ends came to 16 bases. This chain's CDR3 is CASSQALTRSIEQFF. The CDR3 nucleotides read TGTGCCAGCAGCCAAGCCCTGACTAGAAGTATTGAGCAGTTCTTC.

This clone showed up just once. The chain joins TRBV11-2 to TRBJ2-1, with a tentative D call TRBD2 (5 bases). V lost 5 bases, J lost 9 bases, and 23 bases lay in between. In germline, CDR1 is SGHAT, CDR2 FQNNGV. This CDR3 region has 16 residues. CDR3 protein: CASSPTSRRGLGEQFF. CDR3 nucleotides: TGTGCCAGCAGCCCTACGTCCCGCCGGGGTCTGGGTGAGCAGTTCTTC.

CDR3 coding DNA: TGTGCCAGCAGCACTTGGGAGCAGTTCTTC. This translates into CASSTWEQFF. The chain recombines TRBV7-9 with TRBJ2-1; unclear D gene. The CDR3 totals 10 residues. Germline CDR1 and CDR2: SEHNR and FQNEAQ (reference sequence). V lost 5 bases to trimming and J lost 10 bases, with 6 bases between them.

CDR3 sequence (DNA): TGTGCCAGCAGTTTAAAGGGACAGATAAACACTGAAGCTTTCTTT. As protein: CASSLKGQINTEAFF. The chain employs TRBV27 and TRBJ1-1; 7 positions match TRBD1. The CDR3 runs 15 residues. Unmatched junction bases numbered 5, after V lost 2 bases and J lost 2 bases. In germline, CDR1 is MNHEY, CDR2 SMNVEV (reference sequence).

Worth noting for this clone: A read error may account for a junction end that differs from germline. The chain uses TRBV14 and TRBJ2-6; possible D gene TRBD1, 5 bases. Germline V gene data show CDR1 as SGHDN and CDR2 as FVKESK. This CDR3 has 11 residues. The chain's CDR3 is CASQPRGRRIF. The CDR3 DNA reads as TGTGCCAGCCAGCCTAGGGGCCGCCGTATTTTC.

J is TRBJ2-1 and V is TRBV5-1, with D tentatively TRBD2 (6 bases). The germline V gene has CDR1 SGHRS and CDR2 YFSETQ. The CDR3 is 13 amino acids. The V gene lost 0 bases and the J gene lost 8 bases, with 9 bases spanning the gap. The CDR3 spells CASSLGLEYEQFF. The CDR3 nucleotides read TGCGCCAGCAGCTTGGGACTAGAATATGAGCAGTTCTTC. The complete variable domain, with remaining parts taken from reference TRBV5-1 and TRBJ2-1, reads KAGVTQTPRYLIKTRGQQVTLSCSPISGHRSVSWYQQTPGQGLQFLFEYFSETQRNKGNFPGRFSGRQFSNSRSEMNVSTLELGDSALYLCASSLGLEYEQFFGPGTRLTVL.

The rearrangement joins TRBV30 to TRBJ2-3, with 7 bases identical to TRBD2. Germline trimming cut 3 bases from V and 7 bases from J; bases unmatched to any gene: 16. Germline values: CDR1 GTSNPN, CDR2 SVGIG (reference sequence). This CDR3 has 16 amino acids. The CDR3 loop reads CAWSPRGRGAPNTQYF. In DNA form, the CDR3 reads TGTGCCTGGAGCCCACGAGGGAGGGGTGCCCCGAATACGCAGTATTTT. Together with reference TRBV30 and TRBJ2-3, the CDR3 gives the full variable domain: SQTIHQWPATLVQPVGSPLSLECTVEGTSNPNLYWYRQAAGRGLQLLFYSVGIGQISSEVPQNLSASRPQDRQFILSSKKLLLSDSGFYLCAWSPRGRGAPNTQYFGPGTRLTVL.

The chain has TRBV28 and TRBJ1-2; D gene ambiguous. From germline, CDR1 is MDHEN and CDR2 SYDVKM. V was shortened by 6 bases and J by 2 bases, with 13 bases between the two germline ends. The CDR3 loop spans 14 amino acids. The DNA of the CDR3 is TGTGCCAGCAGCGGCGGGTTACGCAACTATGGCTACACCTTC. Translation gives CASSGGLRNYGYTF.

The chain uses TRBV7-6 and TRBJ2-2; 9 bases map to TRBD2. V shed 6 bases, J shed 6 bases, and the junction held 8 bases outside the gene matches. Looked up from germline, CDR1 is SGHVS and CDR2 is FNYEAQ. This CDR3 comprises 15 residues. CDR3: CASSFGGGAAGELFF. The CDR3 DNA sequence: TGTGCCAGCAGTTTTGGCGGGGGGGCTGCCGGGGAGCTGTTTTTT. Full variable domain (remainder filled in from reference TRBV7-6 and TRBJ2-2): GAGVSQSPRYKVTKRGQDVALRCDPISGHVSLYWYRQALGQGPEFLTYFNYEAQQDKSGLPNDRFSAERPEGSISTLTIQRTEQRDSAMYRCASSFGGGAAGELFFGEGSRLTVL.

The J gene is TRBJ1-1, the V gene TRBV19; TRBD1 agrees at 7 bases. After removal of 4 bases from V and 4 bases from J, the junction contained 6 bases not matched to a gene. This CDR3 spans 14 amino acids. The germline V gene has CDR1 LNHDA and CDR2 SQIVND (reference sequence). This CDR3 reads CASSTTGVGTEAFF. DNA of the CDR3: TGTGCCAGTAGTACTACAGGGGTGGGCACTGAAGCTTTCTTT.

The V gene is TRBV5-1, the J gene TRBJ2-7, with D perhaps matching TRBD2 (6 bases). V was pared by 2 bases and J by 1 base, with 19 bases between. This CDR3 has 17 residues. Germline values: CDR1 SGHRS, CDR2 YFSETQ. Here the CDR3 DNA reads TGCGCCAGCAGCTTCTACGCCCGCGGGGCCCAATCCTACGAGCAGTACTTC. Residues: CASSFYARGAQSYEQYF.